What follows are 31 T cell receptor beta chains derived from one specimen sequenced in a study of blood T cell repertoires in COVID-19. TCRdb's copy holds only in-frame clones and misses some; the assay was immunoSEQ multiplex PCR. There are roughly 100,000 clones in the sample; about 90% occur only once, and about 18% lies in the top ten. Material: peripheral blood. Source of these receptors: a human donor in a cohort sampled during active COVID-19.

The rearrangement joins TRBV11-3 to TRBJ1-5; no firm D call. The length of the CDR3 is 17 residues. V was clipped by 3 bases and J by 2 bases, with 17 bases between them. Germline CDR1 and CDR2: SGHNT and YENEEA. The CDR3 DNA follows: TGTGCCAGCAGCTTGATAATAGTCAAGTTGGGCAATCAGCCCCAGCATTTT. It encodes CASSLIIVKLGNQPQHF.

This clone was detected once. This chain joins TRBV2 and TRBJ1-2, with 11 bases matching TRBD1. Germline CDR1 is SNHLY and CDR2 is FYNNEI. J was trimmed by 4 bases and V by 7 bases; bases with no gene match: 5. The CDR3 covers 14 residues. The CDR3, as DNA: TGTGCCAGCAAGGACAGGGGGCGCCTCTATGGCTACACCTTC. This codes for CASKDRGRLYGYTF.

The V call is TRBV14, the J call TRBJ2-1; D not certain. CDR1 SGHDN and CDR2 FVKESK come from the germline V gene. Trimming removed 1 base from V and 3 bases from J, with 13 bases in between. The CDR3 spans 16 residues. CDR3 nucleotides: TGTGCCAGCAGCCAAGTCCCGCTACTCTACTACAATGAGCAGTTCTTC. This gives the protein CASSQVPLLYYNEQFF.

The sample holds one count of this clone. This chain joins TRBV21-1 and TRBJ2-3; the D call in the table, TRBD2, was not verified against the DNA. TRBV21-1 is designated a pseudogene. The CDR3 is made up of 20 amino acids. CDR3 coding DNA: TGTGCCAGCAGCAAAGGTTCGGGGACTAGCGGGGGGAATAGCACAGATACGCAGTATTTT. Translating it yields CASSKGSGTSGGNSTDTQYF.

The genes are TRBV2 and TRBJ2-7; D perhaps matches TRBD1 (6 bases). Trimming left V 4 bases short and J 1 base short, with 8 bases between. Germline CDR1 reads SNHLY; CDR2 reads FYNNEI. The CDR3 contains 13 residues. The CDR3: CASSGDNSYEQYF. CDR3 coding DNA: TGTGCCAGCAGTGGGGACAATTCCTACGAGCAGTACTTC. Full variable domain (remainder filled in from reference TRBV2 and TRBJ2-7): EPEVTQTPSHQVTQMGQEVILRCVPISNHLYFYWYRQILGQKVEFLVSFYNNEISEKSEIFDDQFSVERPDGSNFTLKIRSTKLEDSAMYFCASSGDNSYEQYFGPGTRLTVT.

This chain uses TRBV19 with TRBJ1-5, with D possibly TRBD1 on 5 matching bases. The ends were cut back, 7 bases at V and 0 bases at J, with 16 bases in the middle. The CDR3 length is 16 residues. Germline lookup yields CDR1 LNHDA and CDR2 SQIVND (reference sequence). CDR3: CASKVGGSVSNQPQHF. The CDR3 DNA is TGTGCCAGTAAGGTCGGGGGTAGTGTTAGCAATCAGCCCCAGCATTTT.

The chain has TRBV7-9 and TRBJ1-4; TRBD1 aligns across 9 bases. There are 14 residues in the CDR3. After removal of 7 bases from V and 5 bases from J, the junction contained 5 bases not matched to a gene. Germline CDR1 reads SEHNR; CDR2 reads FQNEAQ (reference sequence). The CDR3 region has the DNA TGTGCCAGCACCCGACAGGGGGGGAATGAAAAACTGTTTTTT. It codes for CASTRQGGNEKLFF. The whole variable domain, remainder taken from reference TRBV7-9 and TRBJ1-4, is DTGVSQNPRHKITKRGQNVTFRCDPISEHNRLYWYRQTLGQGPEFLTYFQNEAQLEKSRLLSDRFSAERPKGSFSTLEIQRTEQGDSAMYLCASTRQGGNEKLFFGSGTQLSVL.

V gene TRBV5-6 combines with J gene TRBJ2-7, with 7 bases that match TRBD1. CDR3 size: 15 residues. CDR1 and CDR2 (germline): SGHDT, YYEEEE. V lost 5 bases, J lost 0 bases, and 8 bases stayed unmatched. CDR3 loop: CASRDIYRGSYEQYF. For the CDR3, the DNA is TGTGCCAGCAGGGATATATACAGGGGCTCCTACGAGCAGTACTTC.

The CDR3 sequence: CASSLGGQGVQPQHF. The CDR3 DNA reads as TGTGCCAGCAGCTTGGGGGGACAGGGCGTGCAGCCCCAGCATTTT. The chain has TRBV5-5 and TRBJ1-5; 9 bases line up with TRBD1. This CDR3 comprises 15 residues. J gave up 7 bases and V 0 bases, and 5 bases lay outside the gene matches. Germline CDR1 and CDR2: SGHKS and YYEKEE (reference sequence).

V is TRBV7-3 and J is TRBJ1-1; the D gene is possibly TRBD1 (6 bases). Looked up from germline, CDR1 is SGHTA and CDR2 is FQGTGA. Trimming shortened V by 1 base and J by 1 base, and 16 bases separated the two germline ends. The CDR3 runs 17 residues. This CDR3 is CASSLKGRGRGNTEAFF. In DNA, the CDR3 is TGTGCCAGCAGCTTAAAGGGGCGGGGGCGCGGGAACACTGAAGCTTTCTTT.

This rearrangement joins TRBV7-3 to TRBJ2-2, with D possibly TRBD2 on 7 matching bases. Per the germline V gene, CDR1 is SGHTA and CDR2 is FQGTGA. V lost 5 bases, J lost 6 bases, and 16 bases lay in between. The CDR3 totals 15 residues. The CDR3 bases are TGTGCCAGCAGCCTCCCCTCGGGGGGCCCCGGGGAGCTGTTTTTT. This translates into CASSLPSGGPGELFF.

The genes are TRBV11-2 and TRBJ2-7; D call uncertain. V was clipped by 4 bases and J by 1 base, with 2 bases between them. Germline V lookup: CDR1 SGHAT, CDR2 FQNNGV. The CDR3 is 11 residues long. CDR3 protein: CASSSSYEQYF. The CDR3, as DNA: TGTGCCAGCAGCTCTTCCTACGAGCAGTACTTC.

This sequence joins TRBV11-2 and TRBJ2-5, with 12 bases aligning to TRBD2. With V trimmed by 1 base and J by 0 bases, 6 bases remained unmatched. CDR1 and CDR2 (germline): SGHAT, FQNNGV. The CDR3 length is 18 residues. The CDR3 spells CASSLATSGGLNQETQYF. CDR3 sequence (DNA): TGTGCCAGCAGCTTAGCGACTAGCGGGGGCCTAAACCAAGAGACCCAGTACTTC.

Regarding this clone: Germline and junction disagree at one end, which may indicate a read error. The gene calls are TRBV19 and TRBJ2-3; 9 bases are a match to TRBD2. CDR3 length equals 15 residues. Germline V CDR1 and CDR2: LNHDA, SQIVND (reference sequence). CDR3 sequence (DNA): TGTGCCAGTAGCATAGCGGGGGATAGGGCAGATACGCAGTATTTT. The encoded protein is CASSIAGDRADTQYF. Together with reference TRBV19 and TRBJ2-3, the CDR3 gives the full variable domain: DGGITQSPKYLFRKEGQNVTLSCEQNLNHDAMYWYRQDPGQGLRLIYYSQIVNDFQKGDIAEGYSVSREKKESFPLTVTSAQKNPTAFYLCASSIAGDRADTQYFGPGTRLTVL.

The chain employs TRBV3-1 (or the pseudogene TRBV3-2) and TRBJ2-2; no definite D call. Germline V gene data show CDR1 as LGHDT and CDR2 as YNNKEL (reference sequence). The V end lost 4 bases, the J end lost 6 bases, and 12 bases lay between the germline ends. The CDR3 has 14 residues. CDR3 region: CASSLLAGPGELFF. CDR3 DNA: TGTGCCAGCAGCCTATTGGCAGGCCCCGGGGAGCTGTTTTTT.

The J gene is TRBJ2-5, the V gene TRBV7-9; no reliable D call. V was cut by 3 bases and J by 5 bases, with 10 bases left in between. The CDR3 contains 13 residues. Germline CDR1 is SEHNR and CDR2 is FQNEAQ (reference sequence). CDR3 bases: TGTGCCAGCAGCTTCTCCGTCTCGGAGACCCAGTACTTC. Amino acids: CASSFSVSETQYF.

The CDR3 DNA is TGTGCCAGCAGTCCGCAGAATAGCAATCAGCCCCAGCATTTT. Translated: CASSPQNSNQPQHF. The chain has TRBV28 and TRBJ1-5; no definite D call. The V gene's germline CDR1 is MDHEN and CDR2 SYDVKM. V was shortened by 5 bases and J by 0 bases, with 8 bases between the two germline ends. The CDR3 sequence is 14 residues long.

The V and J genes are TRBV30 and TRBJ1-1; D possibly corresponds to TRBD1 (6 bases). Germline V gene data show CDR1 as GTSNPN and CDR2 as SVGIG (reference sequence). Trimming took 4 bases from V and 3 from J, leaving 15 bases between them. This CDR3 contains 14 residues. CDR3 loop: CAWNRQVTDTEAFF. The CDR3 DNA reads TGTGCCTGGAACCGACAGGTAACGGACACTGAAGCTTTCTTT.

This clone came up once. For the CDR3, the DNA is TGCGCCAGCAGCCCTATGTTACAAGAGACCCAGTACTTC. Translated: CASSPMLQETQYF. The chain has TRBV10-1 and TRBJ2-5; D unresolved. Trimming removed 6 bases at V and 2 bases at J, with 10 bases between. The CDR3 has 13 residues. Germline CDR1 WNHNN, CDR2 SYGVQD (reference sequence).

The CDR3 loop reads CASSHCRGGTDTQYF. The CDR3 nucleotides read TGCGCCAGCAGCCATTGTCGGGGGGGCACAGATACGCAGTATTTT. The gene calls are TRBV4-3 and TRBJ2-3; the match to TRBD2 covers 7 bases. The CDR3 runs 15 residues. V trimming: 3 bases; J trimming: 1 base; junction bases outside the gene matches: 4. Per germline, CDR1 LGHNA and CDR2 YSLEER.

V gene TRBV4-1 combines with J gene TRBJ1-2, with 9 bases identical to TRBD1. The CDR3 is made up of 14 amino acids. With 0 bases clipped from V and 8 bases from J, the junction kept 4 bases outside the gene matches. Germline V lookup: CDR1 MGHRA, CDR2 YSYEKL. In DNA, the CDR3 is TGCGCCAGCAGCCAAGAGTGGACAGGGGAGGGCTACACCTTC. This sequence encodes CASSQEWTGEGYTF.

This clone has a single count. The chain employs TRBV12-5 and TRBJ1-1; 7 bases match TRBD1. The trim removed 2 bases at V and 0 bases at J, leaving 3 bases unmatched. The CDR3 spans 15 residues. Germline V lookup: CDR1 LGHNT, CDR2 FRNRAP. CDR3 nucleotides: TGTGCTAGTGGTTTGTACGGGACAGTGAACACTGAAGCTTTCTTT. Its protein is CASGLYGTVNTEAFF.

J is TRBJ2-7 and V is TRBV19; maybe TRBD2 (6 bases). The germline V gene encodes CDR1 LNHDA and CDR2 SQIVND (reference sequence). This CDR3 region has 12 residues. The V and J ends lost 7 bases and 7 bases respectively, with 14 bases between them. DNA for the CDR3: TGTGCCAGTATTAGGGGCGCGGGGGAGCAGTACTTC. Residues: CASIRGAGEQYF.

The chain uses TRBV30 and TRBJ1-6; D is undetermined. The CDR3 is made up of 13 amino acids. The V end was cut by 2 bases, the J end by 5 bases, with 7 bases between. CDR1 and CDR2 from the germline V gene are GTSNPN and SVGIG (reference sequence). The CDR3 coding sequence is TGTGCCTGGAGTAACCGGGATAATTCACCCCTCCACTTT. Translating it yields CAWSNRDNSPLHF.

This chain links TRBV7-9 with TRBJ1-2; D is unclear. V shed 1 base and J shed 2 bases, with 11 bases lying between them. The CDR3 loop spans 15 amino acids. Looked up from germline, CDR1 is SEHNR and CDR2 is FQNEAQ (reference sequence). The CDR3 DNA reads TGTGCCAGCAGCTTAGGAGCAGCGGACAACTATGGCTACACCTTC. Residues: CASSLGAADNYGYTF.

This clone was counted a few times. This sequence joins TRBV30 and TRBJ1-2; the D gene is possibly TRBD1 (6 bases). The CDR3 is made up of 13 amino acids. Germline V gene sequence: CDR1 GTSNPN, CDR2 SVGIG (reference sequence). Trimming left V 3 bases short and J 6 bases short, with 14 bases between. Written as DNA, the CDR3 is TGTGCCTGGAGGCAAAACAGGGTCGATGGCTACACCTTC. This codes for CAWRQNRVDGYTF.

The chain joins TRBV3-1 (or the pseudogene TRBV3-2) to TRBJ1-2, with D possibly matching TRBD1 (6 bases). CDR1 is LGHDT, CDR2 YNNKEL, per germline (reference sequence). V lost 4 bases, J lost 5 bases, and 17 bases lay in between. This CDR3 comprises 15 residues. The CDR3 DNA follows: TGTGCCAGCAGCCCCGATGGGGGCATGAGGTATGGCTACACCTTC. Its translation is CASSPDGGMRYGYTF.

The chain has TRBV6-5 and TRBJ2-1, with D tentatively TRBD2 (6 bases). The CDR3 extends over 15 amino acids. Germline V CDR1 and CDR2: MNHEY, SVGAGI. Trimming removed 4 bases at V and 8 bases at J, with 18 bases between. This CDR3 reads CASSSAGRLWDEQFF. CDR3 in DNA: TGTGCCAGCAGTTCCGCGGGACGCCTGTGGGATGAGCAGTTCTTC.

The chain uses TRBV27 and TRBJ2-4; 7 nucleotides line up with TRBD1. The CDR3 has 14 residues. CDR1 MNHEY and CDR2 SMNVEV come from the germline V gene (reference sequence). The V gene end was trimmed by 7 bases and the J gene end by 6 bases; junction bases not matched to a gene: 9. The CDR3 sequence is CASTRPGQLNIQYF. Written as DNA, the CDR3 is TGTGCCAGCACGAGACCGGGACAGTTAAACATTCAGTACTTC.

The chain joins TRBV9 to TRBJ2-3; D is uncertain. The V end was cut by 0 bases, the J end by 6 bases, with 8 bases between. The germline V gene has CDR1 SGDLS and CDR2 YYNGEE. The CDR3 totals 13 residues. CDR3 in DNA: TGTGCCAGCAGCGTAGGATTAGTGGATACGCAGTATTTT. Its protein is CASSVGLVDTQYF.

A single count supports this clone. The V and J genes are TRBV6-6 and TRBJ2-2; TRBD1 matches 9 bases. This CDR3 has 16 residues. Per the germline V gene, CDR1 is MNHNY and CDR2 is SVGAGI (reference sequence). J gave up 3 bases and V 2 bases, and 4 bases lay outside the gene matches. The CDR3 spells CASSYVGQGYTGELFF. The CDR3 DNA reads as TGTGCCAGCAGTTACGTGGGACAGGGATACACCGGGGAGCTGTTTTTT.